The present TCR beta chain was sequenced within a study of control samples from healthy donors and cancer patients. The V gene's germline CDR1 is MNHEY and CDR2 SVGAGI. V was pared by 4 bases and J by 7 bases, with 7 bases of the junction left unmatched. The CDR3 has 14 residues. TCRdb's table, derived via immunoSEQ multiplex PCR, lists solely in-frame clones and lacks some. The sample includes 95,000 to 150,000 clones, approximately 90% seen only once; the top ten take 7.8%. The receptor was isolated from a woman between 18 and 29 years old in good health. The sequenced sample consisted of blood. The genes are TRBV6-5 and TRBJ1-2; 9 bases align to TRBD1. CDR3 protein: CASSSATGGGGYTF. The CDR3 DNA reads as TGTGCCAGCAGTTCGGCGACAGGGGGGGGTGGCTACACCTTC.